This entry concerns a single T cell receptor beta chain. The authors ran a second PCR of roughly 6 to 12 cycles using a sample-barcoded 5' primer and a J-beta primer mix. MiXCR, applied by TCRdb to the 5' RACE reads, yields one record per CDR3 protein. The table records 800,000 to 1,000,000 distinct CDR3 sequences, roughly 43% of them present only once. The sample comes from a study of blood T cells in healthy people across ages. This CDR3 region has 13 residues. Per germline, CDR1 KGHDR and CDR2 SFDVKD. Trimming at V came to 9 bases and at J to 1 base, leaving 2 bases not matched to a gene. The rearrangement uses TRBV24-1 and TRBJ2-1, with TRBD2 identical over 7 bases. The source material was blood. This receptor was obtained from a man aged 25 to 40 in good health. DNA for the CDR3: TGTGCCACCCGCGGGGGATCCTACAATGAGCAGTTCTTC. Translating it yields CATRGGSYNEQFF.